The clone carrying this TCR beta chain has at least ten counts. Its antigen is still unknown. Unique molecular identifiers were incorporated during preparation of the TCRbeta library. TCRdb re-called the PCR reads through MiXCR, storing one row per CDR3 protein. This sample has under 300,000 distinct CDR3 sequences, with 9.5% to 13% found just once. The sample comes from a study of T-cell reconstitution after alpha-beta-depleted transplantation in children. Study-wide results and limits: Several hundred graft clones that had expanded were reportedly the source of alpha-beta T cells about two months after transplant. T cells produced anew were the main source of T-cell counts and diversity one year after transplant.

CDR3 size: 15 residues. Germline CDR1 is DFQATT and CDR2 is SNEGSKA (reference sequence). Trimming at V came to 5 bases and at J to 3 bases, leaving 9 bases not matched to a gene. This TCR was recovered from a male patient aged 2-15 years who had a stem cell transplant for chronic granulomatous disease, so the T cells may come from the graft donor. This rearrangement joins TRBV20-1 to TRBJ2-7; TRBD1 aligns across 11 bases. This sample comprised peripheral blood, obtained 180 days after TCRalphabeta/CD19-depleted stem cell transplant. CDR3 amino acids: CSAPNRDRGFYEQYF. The CDR3, as DNA: TGCAGTGCTCCAAACCGGGACAGGGGGTTCTACGAGCAGTACTTC.